The clone carrying this T cell receptor beta chain was counted only a few times. What it binds is unknown. The data originate from a study of early T cells in non-severe SARS-CoV-2 infection. Across the whole study: With bulk RNA from unsorted whole blood as input, sequencing yielded unpaired chains. Notes on the study in general: Sequences matched to VDJdb favored anti-spike CD8 responses, while private and CD4 specificities were missed.

Each cDNA molecule carried a unique molecular identifier. TCRdb re-derived calls from the 5' RACE reads in MiXCR, one entry per CDR3 protein. The table records tens of thousands of distinct CDR3 sequences, approximately 12% of them present only once. This clonotype originated in an adult who was a healthcare worker with PCR-confirmed SARS-CoV-2 infection or an uninfected control (not recorded which). Source material: whole blood.

The CDR3, as DNA: TGTGCCAGCAGTACCACTAGCGGGGCAGATACGCAGTATTTT. It specifies CASSTTSGADTQYF. The chain employs TRBV6-2 or TRBV6-3 and TRBJ2-3; 10 bases are shared with TRBD2. V lost 5 bases and J lost 4; bases outside the gene matches: 3. This CDR3 is 14 amino acids long. Per germline, CDR1 MNHEY and CDR2 SVGEGT.